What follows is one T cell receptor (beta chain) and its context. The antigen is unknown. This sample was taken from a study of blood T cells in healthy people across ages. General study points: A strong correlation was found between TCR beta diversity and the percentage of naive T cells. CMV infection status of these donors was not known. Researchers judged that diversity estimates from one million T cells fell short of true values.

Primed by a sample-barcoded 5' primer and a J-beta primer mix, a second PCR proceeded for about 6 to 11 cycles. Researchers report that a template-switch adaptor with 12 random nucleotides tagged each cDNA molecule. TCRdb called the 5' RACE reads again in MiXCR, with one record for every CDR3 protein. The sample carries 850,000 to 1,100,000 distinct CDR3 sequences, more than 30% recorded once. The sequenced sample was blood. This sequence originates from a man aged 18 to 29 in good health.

CDR3 sequence (DNA): TGCAGCGGCCGGGACAGGGGTAGTTTGGGCTACACCTTC. This gives the protein CSGRDRGSLGYTF. The chain joins TRBV29-1 to TRBJ1-2; 10 positions agree with TRBD1. Trimming removed 7 bases from V and 8 bases from J; junction bases left unmatched: 10. The CDR3 is made up of 13 amino acids. The germline V gene encodes CDR1 SQVTM and CDR2 ANQGSEA.